This paragraph covers one TCR beta chain sequence. The second PCR ran roughly 7 to 12 cycles with a sample-barcoded 5' primer and J-beta primers. Each CDR3 protein gets one entry after TCRdb re-called the 5' RACE reads with MiXCR. The sample shows about 830,000 distinct CDR3 sequences, roughly 60% of them seen only once. This entry belongs to a study of blood T cells in healthy people across ages. For the study at large: There was about one barcoded beta molecule captured by template switching per two T cells.

CDR1 and CDR2 (germline): SGHRS, YFSETQ. This CDR3 has 14 amino acids. Donation came from healthy Caucasian individuals in Russia who were aged roughly 6 to 95. This TCR was recovered from a man aged 30 to 39 in good health. The chain couples TRBV5-1 to TRBJ2-7, with no clear D. Judging by the DNA end, TRBJ2-5 fits better; the J call may be wrong. Specimen: blood. The CDR3 protein is CASSERRLQETQYF. CDR3 in DNA: TGCGCCAGCAGCGAGAGACGGCTGCAAGAGACCCAGTACTTC.